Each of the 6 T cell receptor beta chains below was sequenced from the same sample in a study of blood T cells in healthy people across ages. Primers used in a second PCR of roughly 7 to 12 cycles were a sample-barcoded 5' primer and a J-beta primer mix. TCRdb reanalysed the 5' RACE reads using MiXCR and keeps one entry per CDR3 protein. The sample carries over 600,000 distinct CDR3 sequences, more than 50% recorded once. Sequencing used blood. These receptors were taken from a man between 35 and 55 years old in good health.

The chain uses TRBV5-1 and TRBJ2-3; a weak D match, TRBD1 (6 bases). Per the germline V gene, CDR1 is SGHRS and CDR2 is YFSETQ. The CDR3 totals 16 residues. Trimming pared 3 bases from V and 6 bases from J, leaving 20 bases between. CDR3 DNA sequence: TGCGCCAGCAGCTCTGTTCAGGGGCCTTTAACGGATACGCAGTATTTT. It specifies CASSSVQGPLTDTQYF.

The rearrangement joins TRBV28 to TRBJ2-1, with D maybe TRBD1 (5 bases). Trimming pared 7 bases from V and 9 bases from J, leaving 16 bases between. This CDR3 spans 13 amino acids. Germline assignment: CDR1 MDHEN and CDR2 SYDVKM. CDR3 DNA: TGTGCCAGCACCAAAAAGGGGAAAGTTGAGCAGTTCTTC. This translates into CASTKKGKVEQFF.

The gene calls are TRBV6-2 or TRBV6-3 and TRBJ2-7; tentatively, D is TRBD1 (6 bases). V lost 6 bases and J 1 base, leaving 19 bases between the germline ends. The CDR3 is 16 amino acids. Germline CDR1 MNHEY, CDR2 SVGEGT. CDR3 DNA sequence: TGTGCCAGCAGCCAAAGCCCAGGGGAGTCTTCCTACGAGCAGTACTTC. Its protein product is CASSQSPGESSYEQYF.

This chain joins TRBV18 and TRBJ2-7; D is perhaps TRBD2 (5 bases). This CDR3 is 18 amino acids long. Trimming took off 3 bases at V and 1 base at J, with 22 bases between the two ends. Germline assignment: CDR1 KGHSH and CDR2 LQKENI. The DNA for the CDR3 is TGTGCCAGCTCACCCCTGTCTATGAGCGGCCACGGTTCCTACGAGCAGTACTTC. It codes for CASSPLSMSGHGSYEQYF.

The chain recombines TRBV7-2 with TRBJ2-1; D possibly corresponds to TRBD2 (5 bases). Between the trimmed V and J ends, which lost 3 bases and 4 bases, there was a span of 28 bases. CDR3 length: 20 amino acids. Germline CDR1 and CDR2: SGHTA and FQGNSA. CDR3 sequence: CASSFFVGSSDDLGYNEQFF. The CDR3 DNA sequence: TGTGCCAGCAGCTTTTTTGTAGGGAGTTCCGACGATTTGGGATACAATGAGCAGTTCTTC.

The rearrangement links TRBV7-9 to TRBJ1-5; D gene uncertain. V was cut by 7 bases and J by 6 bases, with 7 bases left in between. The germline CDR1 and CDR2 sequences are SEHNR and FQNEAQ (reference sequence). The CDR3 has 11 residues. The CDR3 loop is CASTSGQPQHF. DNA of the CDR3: TGTGCCAGCACCTCGGGTCAGCCCCAGCATTTT.